This T cell receptor (beta chain) was sequenced during a study of T cell clusters in autoimmune cytopenias. The study, taken as a whole, reports: TRB repertoire shifts in secondary cytopenia and chronic lymphocytic leukemia mostly reflected lymphoma, not autoimmunity. The T cell clusters came from computational analysis alone and lack functional validation. Active autoimmune hepatitis patients had around 3-fold fewer exclusive TRB clusters than healthy donors. A dominant lymphoma-associated repertoire apparently masked the cluster-lack signature in secondary cytopenia versus chronic lymphocytic leukemia.

This CDR3 spans 14 amino acids. Per germline, CDR1 MNHEY and CDR2 SVGEGT. As concerns this clonotype: The target antigen is unknown.

TRB amplification used 250 ng of peripheral blood genomic DNA. Multiplex touch-down PCR amplified TRB using TRB-A and TRB-B pools in one tube. TCRdb re-called the multiplex PCR reads; every CDR3 protein appears as one record, without DNA. This repertoire comprises about 7,800 distinct CDR3 sequences; its ten largest clones make up 4.5% to 5%. Sequenced input: peripheral blood. The TCR originated in a human donor with an autoimmune cytopenia or autoimmune hepatitis (not recorded which). The V call is TRBV6-2 or TRBV6-3, the J call TRBJ2-5; TCRdb's D call of TRBD1 is untestable without DNA. The CDR3 protein is CASSYGGREETQYF.